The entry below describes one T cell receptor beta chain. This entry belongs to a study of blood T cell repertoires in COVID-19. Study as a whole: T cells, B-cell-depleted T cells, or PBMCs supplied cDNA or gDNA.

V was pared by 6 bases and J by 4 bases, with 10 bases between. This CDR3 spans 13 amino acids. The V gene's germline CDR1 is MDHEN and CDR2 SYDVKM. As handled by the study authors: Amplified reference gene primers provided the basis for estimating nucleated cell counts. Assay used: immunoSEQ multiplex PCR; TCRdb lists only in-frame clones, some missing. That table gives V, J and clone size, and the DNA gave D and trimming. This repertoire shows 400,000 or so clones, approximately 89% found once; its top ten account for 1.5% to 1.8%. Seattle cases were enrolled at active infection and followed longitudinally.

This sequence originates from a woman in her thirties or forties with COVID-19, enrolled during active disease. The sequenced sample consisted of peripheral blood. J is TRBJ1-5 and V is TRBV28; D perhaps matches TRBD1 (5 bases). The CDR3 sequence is CASRADRNQPQHF. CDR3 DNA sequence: TGTGCCAGCAGGGCAGACAGAAATCAGCCCCAGCATTTT.